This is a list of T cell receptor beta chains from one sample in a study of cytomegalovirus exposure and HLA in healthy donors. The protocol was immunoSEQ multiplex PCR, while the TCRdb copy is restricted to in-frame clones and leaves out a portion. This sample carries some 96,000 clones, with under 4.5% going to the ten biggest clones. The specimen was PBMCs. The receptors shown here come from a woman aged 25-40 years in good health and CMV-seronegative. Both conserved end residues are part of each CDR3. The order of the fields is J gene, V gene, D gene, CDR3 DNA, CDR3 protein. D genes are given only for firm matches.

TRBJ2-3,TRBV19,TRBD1,TGTGCCAGCTCGGACAGGGGAATCACAGATACGCAGTATTTT,CASSDRGITDTQYF
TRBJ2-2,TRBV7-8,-,TGTGCCAGCAGCTTAGCACTGGGGCCCGCGAACACCGGGGAGCTGTTTTTT,CASSLALGPANTGELFF
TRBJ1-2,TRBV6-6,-,TGTGCCAGCACCTTCACAGGCACCAACTATGGCTACACCTTC,CASTFTGTNYGYTF
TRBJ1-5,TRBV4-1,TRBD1,TGCGCCAGCAGCCATGCCGGGACAGGGACAAGCAATCAGCCCCAGCATTTT,CASSHAGTGTSNQPQHF
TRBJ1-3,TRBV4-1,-,TGCGCCAGCAGCCAAGAAGTCGGAGTGGGAGGAATTGGAAACACCATATATTTT,CASSQEVGVGGIGNTIYF
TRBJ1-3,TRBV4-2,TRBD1,TGTGCCAGCAGCCAGAGGAACAGGGGGCAGGGAAACACCATATATTTT,CASSQRNRGQGNTIYF
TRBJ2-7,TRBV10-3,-,TGTGCCATCATGGCAGCCTACGAGCAGTACTTC,CAIMAAYEQYF
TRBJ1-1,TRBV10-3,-,TGTGCCATCAGGGATTCGGGACTCATGAACACTGAAGCTTTCTTT,CAIRDSGLMNTEAFF
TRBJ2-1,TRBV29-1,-,TGCAGCGTTGAAGATACAGGAGAAGGGACAAGGGATGAGCAGTTCTTC,CSVEDTGEGTRDEQFF
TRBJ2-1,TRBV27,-,TGTGCCAGCATTGTCAGGGACTACAATGAGCAGTTCTTC,CASIVRDYNEQFF
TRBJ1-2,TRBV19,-,TGTGCCAGTAGTATAGCGAGGGCACGAGGCTACACCTTC,CASSIARARGYTF
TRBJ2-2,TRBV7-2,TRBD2,TGTGCCAGCAGCCGACTAGCGGCTAACACCGGGGAGCTGTTTTTT,CASSRLAANTGELFF
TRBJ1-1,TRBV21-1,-,TGTGCCAGCAGACCCCCCGGAGGCAGGGAAGCTTTCTTT,CASRPPGGREAFF
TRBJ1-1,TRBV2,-,TGTGCCAGCAGCCTAGGGGGATTGAACACTGAAGCTTTCTTT,CASSLGGLNTEAFF
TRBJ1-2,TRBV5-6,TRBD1,TGTGCCAGCAGCCCTGAGGGGACAGCTAACTATGGCTACACCTTC,CASSPEGTANYGYTF
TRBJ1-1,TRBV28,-,TGTGCCAGCAGATCCTCCCCGGGGAGGGGGTTCCCTGGTGAAGCTTTCTTT,CASRSSPGRGFPGEAFF
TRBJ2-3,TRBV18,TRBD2,TGTGCCAGCTCACCTCGACTAGCGGGAGGAGTAGATACGCAGTATTTT,CASSPRLAGGVDTQYF
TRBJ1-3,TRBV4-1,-,TGCGCCAGCAGCCAAGATCGGGTTTCTGGAAACACCATATATTTT,CASSQDRVSGNTIYF
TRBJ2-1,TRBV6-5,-,TGTGCCAGCAGTCCATTAGCGGCCGGCAATGAGCAGTTCTTC,CASSPLAAGNEQFF
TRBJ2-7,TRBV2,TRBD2,TGTGCCAGCAGTTTGACTAGCGGGAGGGCCTACGAGCAGTACTTC,CASSLTSGRAYEQYF
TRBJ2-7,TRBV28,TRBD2,TGTGCCAGCAGTGTAAGCGGGAGCCTTACCTACGAGCAGTACTTC,CASSVSGSLTYEQYF
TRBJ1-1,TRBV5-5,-,TGTGCCAGCAGCATCATCGGGGATCAAGCTTTCTTT,CASSIIGDQAFF
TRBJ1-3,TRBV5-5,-,TGTGCCAGCAGCTTTACAGATGACTCTGGAAACACCATATATTTT,CASSFTDDSGNTIYF
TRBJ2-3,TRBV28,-,TGTGCCAGCACCCGAGAACATACGCAGTATTTT,CASTREHTQYF
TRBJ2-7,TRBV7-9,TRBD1,TGTGCCAGCAGTTCAATAAGGACAGGGCCCTACGAGCAGTACTTC,CASSSIRTGPYEQYF
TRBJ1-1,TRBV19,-,TGTGCCAGTAGTATCGACACTGAAGCTTTCTTT,CASSIDTEAFF
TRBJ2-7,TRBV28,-,TGTGCCAGCAGGCCGACGGGACATCCCTACGAGCAGTACTTC,CASRPTGHPYEQYF
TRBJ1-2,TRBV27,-,TGTGCCAGCTCCCCGTTGAGTTTAGGAGGAAAGGGCTACACCTTC,CASSPLSLGGKGYTF
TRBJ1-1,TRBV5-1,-,TGCGCCAGCAGCTTCCAGGCCAGAACTGAAGCTTTCTTT,CASSFQARTEAFF